A single sample is the source of the 12 T cell receptor beta chains below, sequenced in a study of shared clonotypes between healthy human individuals. Libraries were prepared by immunoSEQ multiplex PCR; TCRdb keeps only in-frame clonotypes and omits some of them. The data show approximately 1,500,000 clones, around 98% seen once. Material: naive CD4+ T cells sorted from blood. Subset indicated: CD45RA+ positively selected. These receptors were collected from a man between 25 and 39 years old in good health.

This chain links TRBV2 with TRBJ2-4; D might be TRBD1 (5 bases). V was pared by 3 bases and J by 8 bases, with 14 bases between. Germline CDR1 reads SNHLY; CDR2 reads FYNNEI. The CDR3 runs to 14 residues. The CDR3 loop is CASSEQGINDIQYF. The CDR3 DNA follows: TGTGCCAGCAGTGAGCAGGGTATTAACGACATTCAGTACTTC.

Note on this clone: The same CDR3 is also encoded by other DNA sequences in this sample. This chain links TRBV9 with TRBJ2-7, with 10 nucleotides matching TRBD2. Germline-derived CDR1 and CDR2 are SGDLS and YYNGEE. The CDR3 loop spans 15 amino acids. Trimming removed 0 bases from V and 4 bases from J; junction bases left unmatched: 4. The CDR3 loop is CASSVEAGGPYEQYF. The CDR3 nucleotides are TGTGCCAGCAGCGTAGAAGCGGGAGGGCCTTACGAGCAGTACTTC.

CDR3 amino acids: CASSFFTPQETQYF. DNA of the CDR3: TGTGCCAGCAGCTTTTTCACACCCCAAGAGACCCAGTACTTC. The gene calls are TRBV11-2 and TRBJ2-5; D gene ambiguous. CDR3 size: 14 residues. Trimming took off 3 bases at V and 1 base at J, with 9 bases between the two ends. Germline V gene data show CDR1 as SGHAT and CDR2 as FQNNGV.

The chain employs TRBV18 and TRBJ2-3; 9 bases match TRBD2. The J segment lost 0 bases and the V segment lost 10 bases, leaving 11 bases of the junction unmatched. Germline assignment: CDR1 KGHSH and CDR2 LQKENI. CDR3 length: 16 amino acids. The CDR3 sequence: CATAPLTSGSTDTQYF. In nucleotides, the CDR3 is TGTGCCACCGCACCACTTACTAGCGGGAGCACAGATACGCAGTATTTT.

Here the CDR3 reads CASSAGLAGNNEQFF. The CDR3 DNA sequence: TGTGCCAGCAGCGCGGGACTAGCGGGTAACAATGAGCAGTTCTTC. This chain joins TRBV5-4 and TRBJ2-1; 12 nucleotides align to TRBD2. Germline V lookup: CDR1 SGHNT, CDR2 YYREEE (reference sequence). With 4 bases clipped from V and 5 bases from J, the junction kept 4 bases outside the gene matches. This CDR3 spans 15 amino acids.

In regard to this clone: Other DNA variants within this sample encode the same CDR3. The chain employs TRBV9 and TRBJ2-3; possibly TRBD2 for D (5 bases). With 0 bases removed from V and 0 bases from J, the gap between germline ends came to 11 bases. The CDR3 runs 16 residues. Germline assignment: CDR1 SGDLS and CDR2 YYNGEE. The DNA of the CDR3 is TGTGCCAGCAGCGTAGCCAGCGGATCTAGCACAGATACGCAGTATTTT. It encodes CASSVASGSSTDTQYF.

V and J are TRBV9 and TRBJ2-5; possibly TRBD2 for D (5 bases). V gave up 0 bases and J gave up 4 bases, with 13 bases separating them. The CDR3 is made up of 15 amino acids. The germline V gene has CDR1 SGDLS and CDR2 YYNGEE. CDR3 sequence (DNA): TGTGCCAGCAGCGTAGTGGGGAGTCTAGGAGAGACCCAGTACTTC. Its translation: CASSVVGSLGETQYF.

This sequence joins TRBV15 and TRBJ2-1, with a possible D match to TRBD2 (6 bases). Between the trimmed V and J ends, which lost 1 base and 1 base, there was a span of 8 bases. CDR1 LNHNV and CDR2 YYDKDF come from the germline V gene (reference sequence). The CDR3 extends over 15 amino acids. In nucleotides, the CDR3 is TGTGCCACCAGCAGAGGGGGGAGGTCCTACAATGAGCAGTTCTTC. It specifies CATSRGGRSYNEQFF. The variable domain in full, with the rest retrieved from reference TRBV15 and TRBJ2-1, is DAMVIQNPRYQVTQFGKPVTLSCSQTLNHNVMYWYQQKSSQAPKLLFHYYDKDFNNEADTPDNFQSRRPNTSFCFLDIRSPGLGDTAMYLCATSRGGRSYNEQFFGPGTRLTVL.

The chain has TRBV27 and TRBJ2-7; the D gene is possibly TRBD2 (5 bases). The germline V gene has CDR1 MNHEY and CDR2 SMNVEV (reference sequence). The length of the CDR3 is 15 residues. V lost 3 bases and J 6 bases, leaving 18 bases between the germline ends. CDR3 in DNA: TGTGCCAGCAGTTTGAGGCCTAGCCGATATGGCGAGCAGTACTTC. The encoded protein is CASSLRPSRYGEQYF.

V usage is TRBV19 and J usage is TRBJ1-3; D possibly corresponds to TRBD1 (5 bases). The CDR3 is 14 residues long. The germline V and J ends were trimmed by 10 bases and 0 bases, with 13 bases remaining between them. Germline CDR1 reads LNHDA; CDR2 reads SQIVND (reference sequence). CDR3 loop: CATREPGSGNTIYF. The CDR3 region has the DNA TGTGCCACCAGGGAACCTGGCTCTGGAAACACCATATATTTT.

The chain has TRBV2 and TRBJ1-4; 8 bases agree with TRBD1. The germline V gene has CDR1 SNHLY and CDR2 FYNNEI. V shed 4 bases, J shed 6 bases, and the junction held 4 bases outside the gene matches. The CDR3 runs 14 residues. The CDR3 protein is CASSGTGSYEKLFF. The CDR3 DNA follows: TGTGCCAGCAGTGGGACAGGGAGCTATGAAAAACTGTTTTTT.

The chain carries TRBV6-1 and TRBJ2-3, with 11 positions matching TRBD2. CDR1 and CDR2 (germline): MNHNS, SASEGT. The CDR3 length is 17 residues. After removal of 1 base from V and 3 bases from J, the junction contained 6 bases not matched to a gene. The CDR3 protein is CASSEGLAGGPTDTQYF. The CDR3, as DNA: TGTGCCAGCAGTGAAGGGTTAGCGGGAGGGCCAACAGATACGCAGTATTTT.